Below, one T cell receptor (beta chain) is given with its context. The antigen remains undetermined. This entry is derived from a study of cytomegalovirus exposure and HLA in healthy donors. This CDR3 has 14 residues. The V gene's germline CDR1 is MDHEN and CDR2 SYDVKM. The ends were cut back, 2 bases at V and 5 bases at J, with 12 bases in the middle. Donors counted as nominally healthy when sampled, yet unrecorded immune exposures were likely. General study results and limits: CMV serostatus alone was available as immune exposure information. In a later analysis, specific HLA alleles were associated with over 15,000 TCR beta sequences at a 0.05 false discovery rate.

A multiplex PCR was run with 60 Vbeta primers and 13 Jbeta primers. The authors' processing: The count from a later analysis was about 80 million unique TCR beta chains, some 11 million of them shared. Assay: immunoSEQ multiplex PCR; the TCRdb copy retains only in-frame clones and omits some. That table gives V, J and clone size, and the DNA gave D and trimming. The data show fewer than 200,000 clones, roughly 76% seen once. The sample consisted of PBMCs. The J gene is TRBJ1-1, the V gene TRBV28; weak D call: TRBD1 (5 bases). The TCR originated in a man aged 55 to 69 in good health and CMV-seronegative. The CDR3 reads CASSLGDGRTEAFF. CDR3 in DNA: TGTGCCAGCAGTTTAGGGGACGGGAGAACTGAAGCTTTCTTT.